One T cell receptor beta chain is described in this entry. What it recognizes is unknown. This is likely a read error, given that the CDR3 carries no conserved phenylalanine or tryptophan at its end. The PCR contained 60 Vbeta and 13 Jbeta primers. Profiled with immunoSEQ multiplex PCR; TCRdb holds only in-frame clones, not every one. This table holds 140,000 to 150,000 clones, more than 7.5% found once. This sample was taken from a study of cytomegalovirus exposure and HLA in healthy donors. Overall study results and limits: Serostatus for CMV was the only available immune exposure information. Rarity marked most TCR sequences, yet some public TCRs occurred in many donors.

CDR3 size: 14 residues. Germline V gives CDR1 MNHNY, CDR2 SVGAGI (reference sequence). V lost 6 bases to trimming and J lost 4 bases, with 13 bases between them. This chain uses TRBV6-6 with TRBJ1-5; no clear D gene. This TCR derives from a man aged 50-60 years in good health and CMV-seronegative. The sequenced material came from PBMCs. In nucleotides, the CDR3 is TGTGCCAGCAGCCTCGGGGTACCAAATCAGCCCCAGCATGTT. Translation gives CASSLGVPNQPQHV.